This T cell receptor (beta chain) was documented in a study of T-cell memory formation after mild COVID-19. In this sample, this clonotype turned up many times. The TCR alpha and TCR beta cDNA libraries, bearing sample barcodes and UMIs, were generated by 5'RACE using constant-segment primers. TCRdb called the 5' RACE reads again in MiXCR, with one record for every CDR3 protein. The sample records about 350,000 distinct CDR3 sequences, about 13% being singletons. The CDR3 is 15 residues long. The germline V and J ends were trimmed by 6 bases and 0 bases, with 14 bases remaining between them. CDR1 and CDR2 (germline): SEHNR, FQNEAQ (reference sequence).

The chain joins TRBV7-9 to TRBJ1-1, with D perhaps matching TRBD1 (5 bases). The sample comprised PBMCs or a T cell subset sorted from them (not recorded which). The origin of this receptor is a man between 18 and 35 years old who had mild COVID-19 (a few samples of this study predate the infection). Cell type and time point are not known. The CDR3 protein is CASSLGGTMNTEAFF. The CDR3 bases are TGTGCCAGCAGTCTAGGTGGGACCATGAACACTGAAGCTTTCTTT. Complete variable domain (other parts from reference TRBV7-9 and TRBJ1-1): DTGVSQNPRHKITKRGQNVTFRCDPISEHNRLYWYRQTLGQGPEFLTYFQNEAQLEKSRLLSDRFSAERPKGSFSTLEIQRTEQGDSAMYLCASSLGGTMNTEAFFGQGTRLTVV.